This is a list of T cell receptor beta chains from one sample in a study of T-cell memory formation after mild COVID-19. TCRdb used MiXCR to reprocess the 5' RACE reads, holding one entry per CDR3 protein. Of about 84,000 distinct CDR3 sequences listed, 11% to 15% were seen once; the top ten hold 30% to 35%. Sequencing used PBMCs or a T cell subset sorted from them (not recorded which). The receptors originated from an adult woman who had mild COVID-19 (a few samples of this study predate the infection). Cell type and time point are not known. Each CDR3 is given with its conserved first and last residue. The D gene is left open where the match is weak. Size is omitted from some rows. Given values are once, few, many or a class for expanded clones.

.,TRBV24-1,TRBJ2-2,few,TGTGCTGTCGGAAGTTTGGTCGTTGGCTTAAACACCGGGGAGCTGTTTTTT,CAVGSLVVGLNTGELFF
TRBD2,TRBV5-1,TRBJ2-3,few,TGCGCCAGCAGCTTCACTAGCGGGAGCTTCCAAGATACGCAGTATTTT,CASSFTSGSFQDTQYF
TRBD1,TRBV2,TRBJ2-5,.,TGTGCCAGCAGTGATCCCGTCTTGACAGGGCGTAGCGAGACCCAGTACTTC,CASSDPVLTGRSETQYF
.,TRBV2,TRBJ1-1,.,TGTGCCAGCAGTGAAGCGCTTCCTGGGGTAGGGAACACTGAAGCTTTCTTT,CASSEALPGVGNTEAFF
TRBD1,TRBV19,TRBJ2-7,few,TGTGCCAGTAGTCTTATCGGGACAGGGGGAGGAGAGCAGTACTTC,CASSLIGTGGGEQYF
.,TRBV12-3/TRBV12-4,TRBJ2-7,few,TGTGCCAGCAGTCGTGGGGGGCAGGATGGGCAGTACTTC,CASSRGGQDGQYF
TRBD2,TRBV9,TRBJ2-1,.,TGTGCCAGCAGCACGCAACTAGCGGGAGAGGGCAATGAGCAGTTCTTC,CASSTQLAGEGNEQFF
TRBD1,TRBV5-6,TRBJ2-3,many,TGTGCCAGCAGCTCACTAATTTACAGGGGTCGAGGGGCAGATACGCAGTATTTT,CASSSLIYRGRGADTQYF
.,TRBV7-9,TRBJ1-3,.,TGTGCCAGCAGCTCCGGGCCTCTCGGGGGAAACACCATATATTTT,CASSSGPLGGNTIYF
.,TRBV20-1,TRBJ1-2,few,TGCAGTGCTAGAGATCCCGGTGGCTACACCTTC,CSARDPGGYTF
TRBD1,TRBV7-2,TRBJ1-6,.,TGTGCCAGCAGCTTATTCGGGACAGGGGGGAGCTCCTATAATTCACCCCTCCACTTT,CASSLFGTGGSSYNSPLHF
.,TRBV27,TRBJ2-1,.,TGTGCCAGCAGAGGACAGTTTCGAACCTACAATGAGCAGTTCTTC,CASRGQFRTYNEQFF
.,TRBV29-1,TRBJ2-1,.,TGCAGCGTTCCCGTTCACAATGAGCAGTTCTTC,CSVPVHNEQFF
TRBD2,TRBV20-1,TRBJ2-1,.,TGCAGTGCTAGAGATATAGCGGGGGGCCCCGATGAGCAGTTCTTC,CSARDIAGGPDEQFF
TRBD2,TRBV20-1,TRBJ2-7,.,TGCAGTGCTAAGGGACTAGCGGGTACCTACGAGCAGTACTTC,CSAKGLAGTYEQYF
.,TRBV5-8,TRBJ2-5,.,TGTGCCAGCAGCCCCGTCTTAGAGACCCAGTACTTC,CASSPVLETQYF
TRBD2,TRBV7-9,TRBJ2-7,.,TGTGCCAGCAGCTCTGACACCGTAGCGGGAGGAGCCTACGAGCAGTACTTC,CASSSDTVAGGAYEQYF